Here is one T cell receptor (beta chain) with its context. CDR3 length equals 17 residues. The V and J ends lost 5 bases and 3 bases respectively, with 17 bases between them. The germline CDR1 and CDR2 sequences are MNHEY and SMNVEV (reference sequence). Here immunoSEQ multiplex PCR was the method, and the copy in TCRdb shows in-frame clones only, minus some. The profile shows 150,000 to 200,000 clones, around 89% of them singletons. This sample is drawn from a study of radiation and T cells in renal cell carcinoma. This sample's time point: blood 4 weeks post-SBRT, at nephrectomy. Regarding treatment: 15 Gy SBRT to primary tumor, nephrectomy 4 weeks later.

Sequencing used blood, obtained from a patient whose treatment included radiotherapy and nephrectomy. The J gene is TRBJ1-6, the V gene TRBV27; D is perhaps TRBD1 (5 bases). The source of this sequence is a woman aged 50 to 60 with renal cell carcinoma. CDR3 DNA sequence: TGTGCCAGCAGTAGTCCGGGGGGTGGTGTCTATAATTCACCCCTCCACTTT. This encodes CASSSPGGGVYNSPLHF.